This T cell receptor beta chain was captured by sequencing in a study of cytomegalovirus exposure and HLA in healthy donors. Of note for this clone: The antigen remains unidentified.

Overall study findings and caveats: Testing in vitro showed a few CMV-associated chains specific for CMV antigens. Researchers counted around 170 TCR beta chains as cytomegalovirus-associated.

Repertoires were generated with immunoSEQ multiplex PCR, while TCRdb's copy carries only in-frame clones and drops some. The profile covers some 170,000 clones, with roughly 89% appearing a single time and approximately 1.5% taken by the ten largest. Donors came from a validation cohort of approximately 110 subjects, distinct from the first 666-subject cohort. The V end lost 5 bases, the J end lost 3 bases, and 14 bases lay between the germline ends. CDR1 and CDR2 (germline): MNHNY, SVGAGI (reference sequence). CDR3 length equals 15 residues. The V gene is TRBV6-6, the J gene TRBJ1-5; weak D call: TRBD1 (6 bases). The sequence derives from a woman aged 25-40 years in good health and CMV-seronegative. The sequencing input was PBMCs. CDR3 coding DNA: TGTGCCAGCAGTACCCCGACAGGTTACAATCAGCCCCAGCATTTT. This sequence encodes CASSTPTGYNQPQHF.